The clone carrying this T cell receptor beta chain was detected a few times. Its antigen remains unidentified. Via MiXCR, TCRdb re-called the 5' RACE reads, giving one row per CDR3 protein. The profile shows about 130,000 distinct CDR3 sequences, roughly 15% of them singletons. The V end was cut by 2 bases, the J end by 2 bases, with 18 bases between. This CDR3 has 17 amino acids. Per the germline V gene, CDR1 is LNHNV and CDR2 is YYDKDF (reference sequence). The sample is drawn from a study of T-cell memory formation after mild COVID-19. Study-level background: There were largely donor-specific TCR clusters.

Study-wide results and caveats: Several responding clones turned up in pre-infection memory, indicating that cross-reactive memory may have taken part. Clones contracting over day 15 to 85 were CD4/CD8 balanced, with later expanders leaning CD4+.

The TCR comes from an adult woman who had mild COVID-19 (a few samples of this study predate the infection). Cell type and time point are not known. The sample consisted of PBMCs or a T cell subset sorted from them (not recorded which). The chain is built from TRBV15 and TRBJ2-5; possible D gene TRBD1, 6 bases. The chain's CDR3 is CATSRKTQGWPQETQYF. The CDR3 coding sequence is TGTGCCACCAGCAGAAAGACTCAGGGGTGGCCTCAAGAGACCCAGTACTTC.